A selection of T cell receptor beta chains follows, all from one sample in a study of cytomegalovirus exposure and HLA in healthy donors. Profiling relied on immunoSEQ multiplex PCR, and the TCRdb table lists in-frame clones only, not all of them. The profile covers roughly 130,000 clones, with 75% to 85% appearing a single time and 1% taken by the ten largest. The sample consisted of PBMCs. All receptors derive from a man aged 35-49 years in good health and CMV-seronegative. The CDR3 runs from the conserved cysteine through the conserved F or W. The order of the fields is CDR3 length, J gene, V gene, D gene, clone size, CDR3 protein, CDR3 DNA. The D gene is left open where the match is weak. For some rows the clone size is stated as once, few or many, or as a class when expanded; others skip it.

length: 16
J: TRBJ2-1
V: TRBV5-1
D: TRBD2
size: NA
CDR3: CASSDGTSGNVDEQFF
DNA: TGCGCCAGCAGCGACGGGACTAGCGGGAATGTCGATGAGCAGTTCTTC

length: 14
J: TRBJ1-6
V: TRBV7-9
D: TRBD1
size: NA
CDR3: CASSLGQGATPLHF
DNA: TGTGCCAGCAGCTTAGGCCAGGGGGCAACACCCCTCCACTTT

length: 14
J: TRBJ1-1
V: TRBV6-5
D: NA
size: NA
CDR3: CASSPGRGGTEAFF
DNA: TGTGCCAGCAGCCCGGGGCGGGGGGGAACTGAAGCTTTCTTT

length: 21
J: TRBJ1-6
V: TRBV21-1
D: NA
size: NA
CDR3: CASMMGPQMAVRDFKNSPLHF
DNA: TGTGCCAGCATGATGGGGCCCCAAATGGCGGTCAGGGACTTTAAGAATTCACCCCTCCACTTT

length: 16
J: TRBJ2-1
V: TRBV18
D: TRBD2
size: once
CDR3: CASSPLRLAGADEQFF
DNA: TGTGCCAGCTCACCACTTCGACTAGCGGGCGCCGATGAGCAGTTCTTC

length: 14
J: TRBJ2-7
V: TRBV30
D: NA
size: NA
CDR3: CACAQGKGDLEQYF
DNA: TGTGCCTGCGCCCAGGGGAAAGGGGATCTCGAGCAGTACTTC

length: 16
J: TRBJ1-1
V: TRBV28
D: NA
size: NA
CDR3: CASTEAIGSGDTEAFF
DNA: TGTGCCAGCACCGAGGCCATCGGGTCAGGGGACACTGAAGCTTTCTTT

length: 14
J: TRBJ2-3
V: TRBV5-6
D: TRBD1
size: NA
CDR3: CASSLRTGPGAQYF
DNA: TGTGCCAGCAGCTTGAGGACAGGCCCGGGTGCGCAGTATTTT

length: 15
J: TRBJ1-5
V: TRBV6-5
D: NA
size: few
CDR3: CASSYSSVSNQPQHF
DNA: TGTGCCAGCAGTTACTCGAGTGTTAGCAATCAGCCCCAGCATTTT

length: 14
J: TRBJ1-6
V: TRBV6-1
D: NA
size: few
CDR3: CASSSTEDNSPLHF
DNA: TGTGCCAGCAGCTCGACAGAGGATAATTCACCCCTCCACTTT

length: 15
J: TRBJ2-5
V: TRBV6-4
D: TRBD2
size: NA
CDR3: CASSERLAGVETQYF
DNA: TGTGCCAGCAGTGAGCGGCTAGCGGGGGTGGAGACCCAGTACTTC

length: 15
J: TRBJ1-5
V: TRBV2
D: TRBD1
size: once
CDR3: CASSFGRGKSQPQHF
DNA: TGTGCCAGCAGTTTTGGCAGGGGGAAGTCTCAGCCCCAGCATTTT

length: 19
J: TRBJ2-1
V: TRBV5-6
D: TRBD2
size: NA
CDR3: CASSPGASGATDPYNEQFF
DNA: TGTGCCAGCAGCCCGGGCGCTAGCGGGGCTACGGACCCCTACAATGAGCAGTTCTTC

length: 11
J: TRBJ2-5
V: TRBV20-1
D: NA
size: NA
CDR3: CSALDKETQYF
DNA: TGCAGTGCTTTGGACAAAGAGACCCAGTACTTC

length: 15
J: TRBJ2-1
V: TRBV29-1
D: TRBD1
size: NA
CDR3: CSVDPGQGAGDEQFF
DNA: TGCAGCGTTGACCCGGGACAGGGGGCCGGGGATGAGCAGTTCTTC

length: 16
J: TRBJ2-1
V: TRBV6-4
D: TRBD2
size: NA
CDR3: CASSRYSGRAVDEQFF
DNA: TGTGCCAGCAGTCGATATAGCGGGAGGGCAGTCGATGAGCAGTTCTTC

length: 17
J: TRBJ1-4
V: TRBV27
D: TRBD1
size: NA
CDR3: CASSLGQGQLANEKLFF
DNA: TGTGCCAGCAGCCTGGGACAGGGGCAGTTAGCTAATGAAAAACTGTTTTTT

length: 15
J: TRBJ1-6
V: TRBV14
D: NA
size: NA
CDR3: CASSQALLPDSPLHF
DNA: TGTGCCAGCAGCCAAGCTCTCCTCCCCGATTCACCCCTCCACTTT

length: 14
J: TRBJ2-3
V: TRBV2
D: TRBD2
size: NA
CDR3: CASRTSGGVDTQYF
DNA: TGTGCCAGCCGTACTAGCGGGGGGGTTGATACGCAGTATTTT

length: 15
J: TRBJ2-1
V: TRBV5-1
D: TRBD2
size: NA
CDR3: CASSKLAGASGEQFF
DNA: TGCGCCAGCAGCAAACTAGCGGGGGCCTCGGGGGAGCAGTTCTTC

length: 18
J: TRBJ2-3
V: TRBV28
D: TRBD2
size: NA
CDR3: CASSWFLAEETSTDTQYF
DNA: TGTGCCAGCAGTTGGTTCCTAGCGGAAGAGACTAGCACAGATACGCAGTATTTT

length: 15
J: TRBJ2-2
V: TRBV7-8
D: TRBD2
size: NA
CDR3: CASSFGGEETGELFF
DNA: TGTGCCAGCAGCTTTGGGGGGGAAGAAACCGGGGAGCTGTTTTTT

length: 12
J: TRBJ2-1
V: TRBV28
D: NA
size: once
CDR3: CASSQDRDTTFF
DNA: TGTGCCAGCAGTCAAGACCGGGACACCACGTTCTTC

length: 15
J: TRBJ2-7
V: TRBV5-1
D: TRBD2
size: NA
CDR3: CASSLVTSSWDEQYF
DNA: TGCGCCAGCAGCTTGGTGACTAGCTCGTGGGACGAGCAGTACTTC

length: 14
J: TRBJ2-1
V: TRBV11-2
D: NA
size: NA
CDR3: CASSLGSRNNEQFF
DNA: TGTGCCAGCAGCTTGGGCAGCAGAAACAATGAGCAGTTCTTC

length: 15
J: TRBJ2-7
V: TRBV5-1
D: TRBD2
size: once
CDR3: CASSLVLAGGSEQYF
DNA: TGCGCCAGCAGCTTGGTCCTAGCGGGAGGGTCCGAGCAGTACTTC

length: 15
J: TRBJ2-3
V: TRBV27
D: NA
size: NA
CDR3: CASSWEATSTDTQYF
DNA: TGTGCCAGCAGTTGGGAGGCAACTAGCACAGATACGCAGTATTTT

length: 14
J: TRBJ1-3
V: TRBV5-1
D: TRBD1
size: NA
CDR3: CASSLEQGITTIYF
DNA: TGCGCCAGCAGCTTGGAACAGGGGATAACCACCATATATTTT

length: 15
J: TRBJ2-7
V: TRBV27
D: TRBD2
size: NA
CDR3: CASSLTSGSYYEQYF
DNA: TGTGCCAGCAGTCTCACTAGCGGGAGTTACTACGAGCAGTACTTC

length: 13
J: TRBJ1-1
V: TRBV30
D: NA
size: NA
CDR3: CAWIGQSNTEAFF
DNA: TGTGCCTGGATCGGACAATCAAACACTGAAGCTTTCTTT

length: 17
J: TRBJ1-4
V: TRBV19
D: NA
size: few
CDR3: CASSIIPGHATNEKLFF
DNA: TGTGCCAGTAGTATTATTCCGGGACATGCAACTAATGAAAAACTGTTTTTT

length: 15
J: TRBJ2-1
V: TRBV7-2
D: NA
size: NA
CDR3: CASSLGLTGYNEQFF
DNA: TGTGCCAGCAGCTTAGGGTTAACAGGGTACAATGAGCAGTTCTTC

length: 15
J: TRBJ2-2
V: TRBV5-1
D: TRBD2
size: NA
CDR3: CASSVLAGATGELFF
DNA: TGCGCCAGCAGTGTTCTAGCGGGGGCCACCGGGGAGCTGTTTTTT

length: 15
J: TRBJ1-5
V: TRBV28
D: NA
size: NA
CDR3: CASSFGGSGNQPQHF
DNA: TGTGCCAGCAGTTTCGGAGGATCTGGCAATCAGCCCCAGCATTTT

length: 14
J: TRBJ2-1
V: TRBV2
D: NA
size: NA
CDR3: CASSEALRGGEQFF
DNA: TGTGCCAGCAGTGAAGCGCTTCGAGGCGGTGAGCAGTTCTTC

length: 14
J: TRBJ1-1
V: TRBV5-4
D: TRBD1
size: NA
CDR3: CASTRDRADTEAFF
DNA: TGTGCCAGCACCAGGGACAGGGCGGACACTGAAGCTTTCTTT

length: 15
J: TRBJ1-3
V: TRBV4-2
D: NA
size: NA
CDR3: CASSQDRGSGNTIYF
DNA: TGTGCCAGCAGCCAAGATCGGGGCTCTGGAAACACCATATATTTT

length: 15
J: TRBJ2-1
V: TRBV5-1
D: NA
size: NA
CDR3: CASSLWAGEYNEQFF
DNA: TGCGCCAGCAGCTTATGGGCTGGCGAATACAATGAGCAGTTCTTC

length: 15
J: TRBJ2-1
V: TRBV7-2
D: NA
size: NA
CDR3: CASSPLRGSYNEQFF
DNA: TGTGCCAGCAGCCCCCTGCGGGGCTCCTACAATGAGCAGTTCTTC

length: 13
J: TRBJ2-3
V: TRBV14
D: NA
size: NA
CDR3: CASSHQSTDTQYF
DNA: TGTGCCAGCAGCCATCAAAGCACAGATACGCAGTATTTT

length: 13
J: TRBJ1-2
V: TRBV5-6
D: NA
size: NA
CDR3: CASSLDRNYGYTF
DNA: TGTGCCAGCAGCTTGGACAGGAACTATGGCTACACCTTC

length: 15
J: TRBJ2-3
V: TRBV5-4
D: NA
size: NA
CDR3: CASSLVSRDTDTQYF
DNA: TGTGCCAGCAGCTTGGTAAGCAGGGACACAGATACGCAGTATTTT

length: 13
J: TRBJ1-3
V: TRBV5-4
D: NA
size: NA
CDR3: CASSLDRGNTIYF
DNA: TGTGCCAGCAGCCTCGACAGAGGAAACACCATATATTTT

length: 15
J: TRBJ1-1
V: TRBV5-6
D: NA
size: once
CDR3: CASSLERTVTTEAFF
DNA: TGTGCCAGCAGCTTGGAAAGGACAGTGACCACTGAAGCTTTCTTT

length: 14
J: TRBJ2-7
V: TRBV19
D: NA
size: NA
CDR3: CASSMNPPTYEQYF
DNA: TGTGCCAGTAGTATGAACCCCCCTACCTACGAGCAGTACTTC

length: 14
J: TRBJ2-5
V: TRBV28
D: NA
size: NA
CDR3: CASSTGQFHETQYF
DNA: TGTGCCAGCAGCACCGGACAGTTTCACGAGACCCAGTACTTC

length: 16
J: TRBJ2-5
V: TRBV29-1
D: TRBD1
size: NA
CDR3: CSVPTWTGGYQETQYF
DNA: TGCAGCGTTCCTACCTGGACAGGGGGGTACCAAGAGACCCAGTACTTC

length: 17
J: TRBJ2-7
V: TRBV5-8
D: TRBD2
size: NA
CDR3: CASSSALAGGNSYEQYF
DNA: TGTGCCAGCAGCTCAGCTCTCGCGGGAGGCAACTCCTACGAGCAGTACTTC

length: 14
J: TRBJ2-5
V: TRBV27
D: NA
size: NA
CDR3: CASSLQGAQETQYF
DNA: TGTGCCAGCAGTTTGCAAGGGGCTCAAGAGACCCAGTACTTC

length: 15
J: TRBJ2-7
V: TRBV5-1
D: TRBD1
size: NA
CDR3: CASSLGQGRIYEQYF
DNA: TGCGCCAGCAGCTTGGGACAGGGGAGAATCTACGAGCAGTACTTC

length: 19
J: TRBJ1-4
V: TRBV27
D: NA
size: NA
CDR3: CASSSLTWTEASTNEKLFF
DNA: TGTGCCAGCAGTTCCCTAACATGGACAGAAGCATCAACTAATGAAAAACTGTTTTTT

length: 14
J: TRBJ1-4
V: TRBV7-9
D: NA
size: NA
CDR3: CASSRTAVGEKLFF
DNA: TGTGCCAGCAGCCGGACAGCTGTGGGTGAAAAACTGTTTTTT

length: 14
J: TRBJ2-7
V: TRBV5-1
D: NA
size: NA
CDR3: CASSLAGSSYEQYF
DNA: TGCGCCAGCAGCTTGGCGGGGAGCTCCTACGAGCAGTACTTC

length: 13
J: TRBJ1-5
V: TRBV5-1
D: NA
size: NA
CDR3: CASARDPNQPQHF
DNA: TGCGCCAGCGCCCGGGATCCAAATCAGCCCCAGCATTTT